This is a list of T cell receptor beta chains from one sample in a study of CD8+CD57+ T cells in acquired aplastic anemia. TCRdb re-analysed the reads in MiXCR, keeping a single row per CDR3 protein. Here the sample spans roughly 170,000 distinct CDR3 sequences, approximately 60% being singletons. The specimen was sorted CD4+, CD8+, or CD8+CD57+ T cells (not recorded which) from PBMCs. These receptors were collected from a human donor in good health. The CDR3 runs from the conserved cysteine through the conserved F or W. The order of the fields is D gene, clone size, V gene, J gene, CDR3 protein, CDR3 DNA. D genes are given only for firm matches. A clone size is listed for some rows: how often the clone was seen (once, few, many), or a class if it is expanded.

D gene: -
clone size: once
V gene: TRBV9
J gene: TRBJ1-3
CDR3 protein: CASSEEGSGNTIYF
CDR3 DNA: TGTGCCAGCAGCGAGGAGGGGAGTGGAAACACCATATATTTT

D gene: -
clone size: once
V gene: TRBV24-1
J gene: TRBJ1-5
CDR3 protein: CATSDFGGQPQHF
CDR3 DNA: TGTGCCACCAGTGATTTTGGGGGTCAGCCCCAGCATTTT

D gene: -
clone size: -
V gene: TRBV20-1
J gene: TRBJ2-1
CDR3 protein: CSARTTAGNEQFF
CDR3 DNA: TGCAGTGCTAGGACGACAGCGGGCAATGAGCAGTTCTTC

D gene: TRBD2
clone size: -
V gene: TRBV9
J gene: TRBJ2-7
CDR3 protein: CASSVGGGRANEQYF
CDR3 DNA: TGTGCCAGCAGCGTAGGAGGCGGGAGGGCCAACGAGCAGTACTTC

D gene: TRBD1
clone size: many
V gene: TRBV5-1
J gene: TRBJ2-5
CDR3 protein: CASSLGGRGPETQYF
CDR3 DNA: TGCGCCAGCAGCTTGGGCGGCAGGGGGCCGGAGACCCAGTACTTC

D gene: -
clone size: many
V gene: TRBV5-8
J gene: TRBJ1-1
CDR3 protein: CASSLVEVSGTEAFF
CDR3 DNA: TGTGCCAGCAGCTTGGTTGAGGTGTCGGGAACTGAAGCTTTCTTT

D gene: TRBD1
clone size: once
V gene: TRBV24-1
J gene: TRBJ2-1
CDR3 protein: CATSEQTGYSNEQFF
CDR3 DNA: TGTGCCACCAGTGAACAGACAGGGTACAGCAATGAGCAGTTCTTC

D gene: -
clone size: many
V gene: TRBV19
J gene: TRBJ2-5
CDR3 protein: CASSGWDTQETQYF
CDR3 DNA: TGTGCCAGTAGTGGCTGGGACACTCAAGAGACCCAGTACTTC

D gene: TRBD1
clone size: -
V gene: TRBV20-1
J gene: TRBJ2-7
CDR3 protein: CSATDRDAEQYF
CDR3 DNA: TGCAGTGCCACGGACAGGGACGCCGAGCAGTACTTC

D gene: -
clone size: -
V gene: TRBV5-1
J gene: TRBJ1-1
CDR3 protein: CASILEGRNTGAFF
CDR3 DNA: TGCGCCAGCATCCTAGAGGGCAGAAACACTGGAGCTTTCTTT

D gene: -
clone size: -
V gene: TRBV19
J gene: TRBJ1-2
CDR3 protein: CASSIAEGGYGYTF
CDR3 DNA: TGTGCCAGTAGTATCGCTGAGGGCGGCTATGGCTACACCTTC

D gene: -
clone size: -
V gene: TRBV3-1
J gene: TRBJ2-5
CDR3 protein: CASSQVEGTMGETQYF
CDR3 DNA: TGTGCCAGCAGCCAAGTAGAAGGGACAATGGGGGAGACCCAGTACTTC

D gene: TRBD1
clone size: once
V gene: TRBV7-9
J gene: TRBJ1-1
CDR3 protein: CASSFRTGGNTEAFF
CDR3 DNA: TGTGCCAGCAGCTTCCGGACAGGGGGTAACACTGAAGCTTTCTTT

D gene: TRBD1
clone size: -
V gene: TRBV6-1
J gene: TRBJ1-6
CDR3 protein: CASSRTGVESPLHF
CDR3 DNA: TGTGCCAGCAGCCGTACAGGGGTGGAATCACCCCTCCACTTT

D gene: TRBD1
clone size: -
V gene: TRBV15
J gene: TRBJ1-1
CDR3 protein: CAASRGTVIRSEAFF
CDR3 DNA: TGTGCCGCCAGCAGGGGGACAGTAATACGGAGTGAAGCTTTCTTT

D gene: -
clone size: many
V gene: TRBV10-3
J gene: TRBJ1-2
CDR3 protein: CAISVEEDAIGNYGYTF
CDR3 DNA: TGTGCCATCAGTGTAGAAGAGGACGCAATCGGGAACTATGGCTACACCTTC

D gene: -
clone size: many
V gene: TRBV9
J gene: TRBJ1-2
CDR3 protein: CASSDRGREYNYGYTF
CDR3 DNA: TGTGCCAGCAGCGATCGAGGCAGGGAGTATAACTATGGCTACACCTTC

D gene: -
clone size: many
V gene: TRBV9
J gene: TRBJ2-1
CDR3 protein: CASADSSSYNEQFF
CDR3 DNA: TGTGCCAGCGCAGACTCGAGCTCCTACAATGAGCAGTTCTTC

D gene: -
clone size: many
V gene: TRBV6-1
J gene: TRBJ1-5
CDR3 protein: CASREVWGDYNQPQHF
CDR3 DNA: TGTGCCAGCCGAGAAGTGTGGGGGGACTATAATCAGCCCCAGCATTTT

D gene: -
clone size: -
V gene: TRBV7-9
J gene: TRBJ1-4
CDR3 protein: CASSSVTGGTTNEKLFF
CDR3 DNA: TGTGCCAGCAGCTCCGTGACAGGTGGTACAACTAATGAAAAACTGTTTTTT

D gene: -
clone size: -
V gene: TRBV7-2
J gene: TRBJ1-6
CDR3 protein: CASSLLNHNSPLHF
CDR3 DNA: TGTGCCAGCAGCTTACTTAATCATAATTCACCCCTCCACTTT

D gene: -
clone size: few
V gene: TRBV2
J gene: TRBJ1-5
CDR3 protein: CASSALGGAGNQPQHF
CDR3 DNA: TGTGCCAGCAGTGCCCTCGGGGGGGCAGGCAATCAGCCCCAGCATTTT

D gene: TRBD2
clone size: once
V gene: TRBV7-3
J gene: TRBJ2-5
CDR3 protein: CASSAPSGTGETQYF
CDR3 DNA: TGTGCCAGCAGCGCCCCTAGCGGGACGGGGGAGACCCAGTACTTC

D gene: TRBD1
clone size: -
V gene: TRBV9
J gene: TRBJ1-5
CDR3 protein: CASSAQGGGQPQHF
CDR3 DNA: TGTGCCAGCAGCGCACAGGGGGGGGGTCAGCCCCAGCATTTT

D gene: -
clone size: -
V gene: TRBV15
J gene: TRBJ1-3
CDR3 protein: CATSRDISGAGNTIYF
CDR3 DNA: TGTGCCACCAGCAGAGATATAAGCGGGGCTGGAAACACCATATATTTT

D gene: -
clone size: many
V gene: TRBV14
J gene: TRBJ2-5
CDR3 protein: CASSQDPAGQETQYF
CDR3 DNA: TGTGCCAGCAGCCAAGACCCGGCGGGGCAAGAGACCCAGTACTTC

D gene: -
clone size: many
V gene: TRBV7-2
J gene: TRBJ2-2
CDR3 protein: CASSLALGAYTGELFF
CDR3 DNA: TGTGCCAGCAGCTTAGCGTTGGGGGCCTACACCGGGGAGCTGTTTTTT

D gene: -
clone size: -
V gene: TRBV2
J gene: TRBJ1-2
CDR3 protein: CASRREQGGYTF
CDR3 DNA: TGTGCCAGCAGGAGGGAACAAGGAGGCTACACCTTC

D gene: TRBD1
clone size: -
V gene: TRBV15
J gene: TRBJ1-2
CDR3 protein: CATSRPGQGMGYTF
CDR3 DNA: TGTGCCACCAGCAGACCCGGACAGGGTATGGGCTACACCTTC

D gene: TRBD2
clone size: -
V gene: TRBV6-1
J gene: TRBJ2-1
CDR3 protein: CANTRTSGGYNEQFF
CDR3 DNA: TGTGCCAACACTAGGACTAGCGGGGGCTACAATGAGCAGTTCTTC

D gene: -
clone size: -
V gene: TRBV12-3/TRBV12-4
J gene: TRBJ2-1
CDR3 protein: CASSRGGASNEQFF
CDR3 DNA: TGTGCCAGCAGCCGTGGAGGTGCAAGCAATGAGCAGTTCTTC

D gene: -
clone size: -
V gene: TRBV15
J gene: TRBJ2-5
CDR3 protein: CATSRDGTRQETQYF
CDR3 DNA: TGTGCCACCAGCAGAGACGGGACAAGACAAGAGACCCAGTACTTC

D gene: -
clone size: few
V gene: TRBV13
J gene: TRBJ2-6
CDR3 protein: CASTLGSSGANVLTF
CDR3 DNA: TGTGCCAGTACACTAGGTTCGTCTGGGGCCAACGTCCTGACTTTC

D gene: -
clone size: once
V gene: TRBV14
J gene: TRBJ2-1
CDR3 protein: CASSWSDSLQDEQFF
CDR3 DNA: TGTGCCAGCAGCTGGTCCGACAGTTTACAGGATGAGCAGTTCTTC

D gene: -
clone size: -
V gene: TRBV10-3
J gene: TRBJ2-3
CDR3 protein: CAIKSFTGFDTDTQYF
CDR3 DNA: TGTGCCATCAAATCCTTCACAGGTTTTGACACAGATACGCAGTATTTT

D gene: TRBD2
clone size: -
V gene: TRBV15
J gene: TRBJ2-3
CDR3 protein: CATSRGLAGSGDTQYF
CDR3 DNA: TGTGCCACCAGCAGAGGCCTAGCGGGGAGTGGAGATACGCAGTATTTT

D gene: -
clone size: -
V gene: TRBV5-1
J gene: TRBJ2-7
CDR3 protein: CASSLVHSNEQYF
CDR3 DNA: TGCGCCAGCAGCTTGGTACATTCGAACGAGCAGTACTTC

D gene: -
clone size: -
V gene: TRBV20-1
J gene: TRBJ2-2
CDR3 protein: CSATTAGELFF
CDR3 DNA: TGCAGTGCTACCACAGCCGGGGAGCTGTTTTTT

D gene: TRBD2
clone size: -
V gene: TRBV7-3
J gene: TRBJ2-7
CDR3 protein: CASSPTSGDEQYF
CDR3 DNA: TGTGCCAGCAGCCCCACTAGCGGTGACGAGCAGTACTTC

D gene: -
clone size: -
V gene: TRBV20-1
J gene: TRBJ2-2
CDR3 protein: CSAGTANTGELFF
CDR3 DNA: TGCAGTGCTGGGACTGCGAACACCGGGGAGCTGTTTTTT

D gene: TRBD1
clone size: -
V gene: TRBV19
J gene: TRBJ2-1
CDR3 protein: CASTDRAYNEQFF
CDR3 DNA: TGTGCCAGCACGGACAGGGCTTACAATGAGCAGTTCTTC

D gene: TRBD2
clone size: -
V gene: TRBV7-9
J gene: TRBJ2-3
CDR3 protein: CTSNATSGSTDTQYF
CDR3 DNA: TGTACCAGCAACGCCACTAGCGGTTCCACAGATACGCAGTATTTT

D gene: -
clone size: -
V gene: TRBV20-1
J gene: TRBJ2-3
CDR3 protein: CSAPPLGDTQYF
CDR3 DNA: TGCAGTGCTCCTCCGCTGGGCGATACGCAGTATTTT

D gene: -
clone size: -
V gene: TRBV20-1
J gene: TRBJ2-3
CDR3 protein: CSARDLAPTPTDTQYF
CDR3 DNA: TGCAGTGCTAGAGACCTAGCCCCTACCCCTACAGATACGCAGTATTTT